A single sample is the source of the 14 T cell receptor beta chains below, sequenced in a study of blood T cell repertoires in COVID-19. TCRdb's copy holds only in-frame clones and misses some; the assay was immunoSEQ multiplex PCR. This sample has about 200,000 clones, with around 80% found just once. The sample taken for sequencing was peripheral blood. These receptors all come from a woman in her forties with acute or convalescent COVID-19.

In this sample, this clone turned up once. The chain uses TRBV28 and TRBJ2-2; TRBD2 matches 9 bases. The CDR3 length is 19 residues. Unmatched junction bases numbered 18, after V lost 5 bases and J lost 5 bases. Germline CDR1 is MDHEN and CDR2 is SYDVKM. DNA for the CDR3: TGTGCCAGCAGTCAGGGACTAGCTAAACTTAGGCGGGGTACCGGGGAGCTGTTTTTT. This sequence encodes CASSQGLAKLRRGTGELFF.

V and J are TRBV3-1 (or the pseudogene TRBV3-2) and TRBJ2-7, with a possible D match to TRBD2 (5 bases). CDR3 length equals 13 residues. Trimming took 0 bases from V and 10 from J, leaving 13 bases between them. The germline CDR1 and CDR2 sequences are LGHDT and YNNKEL (reference sequence). The CDR3 protein is CASSQDLMEDQYF. CDR3 nucleotide sequence: TGTGCCAGCAGCCAAGATCTTATGGAGGACCAGTACTTC.

The chain is built from TRBV2 and TRBJ1-5; 7 nucleotides match TRBD1. Germline lookup yields CDR1 SNHLY and CDR2 FYNNEI. After removal of 8 bases from V and 0 bases from J, the junction contained 13 bases not matched to a gene. The CDR3 is made up of 17 amino acids. CDR3 in DNA: TGTGCCAGCGCTGAGGAAGGGGGCAGCTATAGCAATCAGCCCCAGCATTTT. This codes for CASAEEGGSYSNQPQHF.

This clone was counted at least ten times. The chain is built from TRBV7-6 and TRBJ1-4; D not resolved. This CDR3 region has 17 residues. CDR1 and CDR2 (germline): SGHVS, FNYEAQ. Deletions cut 1 base from V and 0 bases from J, with 12 bases between. The CDR3 region has the DNA TGTGCCAGCAGCTTAGTTGGGCAGCCCGCAACTAATGAAAAACTGTTTTTT. It yields the protein CASSLVGQPATNEKLFF.

This clone was counted only a few times. The rearrangement joins TRBV9 to TRBJ2-3; 8 bases match TRBD2. The CDR3 covers 15 residues. The germline V gene has CDR1 SGDLS and CDR2 YYNGEE. Trimming at V came to 3 bases and at J to 4 bases, leaving 7 bases not matched to a gene. The CDR3 is CASSGGIGGADTQYF. CDR3 sequence (DNA): TGTGCCAGCAGCGGAGGGATCGGGGGGGCAGATACGCAGTATTTT.

V gene TRBV5-1 combines with J gene TRBJ2-3, with D perhaps matching TRBD2 (5 bases). The CDR3 totals 15 residues. Trimming left V 4 bases short and J 0 bases short, with 12 bases between. Germline assignment: CDR1 SGHRS and CDR2 YFSETQ. Here the CDR3 DNA reads TGCGCCAGCAGCCGGGGTGACCGAAGCACAGATACGCAGTATTTT. It is translated as CASSRGDRSTDTQYF. Filled out from reference TRBV5-1 and TRBJ2-3, the complete variable domain reads KAGVTQTPRYLIKTRGQQVTLSCSPISGHRSVSWYQQTPGQGLQFLFEYFSETQRNKGNFPGRFSGRQFSNSRSEMNVSTLELGDSALYLCASSRGDRSTDTQYFGPGTRLTVL.

Details on this clone: The sample contains more than one DNA sequence encoding this CDR3. The rearrangement links TRBV4-3 to TRBJ2-1, with unresolved D. This CDR3 has 15 amino acids. CDR1 LGHNA and CDR2 YSLEER come from the germline V gene. V shed 1 base and J shed 0 bases, with 7 bases lying between them. The DNA of the CDR3 is TGCGCCAGCAGCCAAGGAGCGAGCTCCTACAATGAGCAGTTCTTC. Its translation is CASSQGASSYNEQFF.

This rearrangement joins TRBV28 to TRBJ1-2, with D possibly TRBD1 on 6 matching bases. The CDR3 has 16 amino acids. Per the germline V gene, CDR1 is MDHEN and CDR2 is SYDVKM. V gave up 6 bases and J gave up 0 bases, with 17 bases separating them. The CDR3 DNA reads TGTGCCAGCAGCTCATTGTGGACAGTATCTAACTATGGCTACACCTTC. Translation gives CASSSLWTVSNYGYTF.

This chain uses TRBV7-6 with TRBJ2-7; 7 nucleotides align to TRBD1. The CDR3 spans 15 residues. V was clipped by 1 base and J by 1 base; unmatched bases: 4. Germline V CDR1 and CDR2: SGHVS, FNYEAQ. The CDR3: CASSLGTGASYEQYF. The CDR3 nucleotides are TGTGCCAGCAGCTTAGGGACAGGTGCTTCCTACGAGCAGTACTTC.

The V call is TRBV3-1 (or the pseudogene TRBV3-2), the J call TRBJ1-2, with 8 bases fitting TRBD1. Unmatched junction bases numbered 6, after V lost 3 bases and J lost 3 bases. CDR1 and CDR2 from the germline V gene are LGHDT and YNNKEL (reference sequence). This CDR3 comprises 15 residues. DNA for the CDR3: TGTGCCAGCAGCCAGTCCATGGACAGGGACTATGGCTACACCTTC. It codes for CASSQSMDRDYGYTF.

The V gene is TRBV7-8, the J gene TRBJ2-7; 8 bases are shared with TRBD2. Germline CDR1 is SGHVS and CDR2 is FQNEAQ. Trimming cost V 0 bases and J 0 bases; bases outside gene matches: 13. This CDR3 is 19 amino acids long. This CDR3 is CASSLAGKGGLGVSYEQYF. The CDR3 DNA reads TGTGCCAGCAGCTTAGCGGGGAAGGGGGGACTAGGTGTCTCCTACGAGCAGTACTTC.

The J gene is TRBJ1-1, the V gene TRBV10-2; D perhaps matches TRBD1 (5 bases). V was cut by 6 bases and J by 1 base, with 12 bases left in between. The CDR3 totals 14 residues. Germline V CDR1 and CDR2: WSHSY, SAAADI. Here the CDR3 DNA reads TGCGCCAGCAGGTACAGGCACGCGAACACTGAAGCTTTCTTT. As protein: CASRYRHANTEAFF.

The chain has TRBV19 and TRBJ1-3; unclear D gene. This CDR3 is built from 17 residues. V was trimmed by 6 bases and J by 0 bases, leaving 18 bases between them. Germline V gene sequence: CDR1 LNHDA, CDR2 SQIVND (reference sequence). This chain's CDR3 is CASSPGGPASSGNTIYF. In DNA form, the CDR3 reads TGTGCCAGTAGCCCCGGAGGGCCGGCGAGCTCTGGAAACACCATATATTTT.

V gene TRBV5-8 combines with J gene TRBJ2-7; no definite D call. V was cut by 1 base and J by 4 bases, with 15 bases left in between. The CDR3 is made up of 15 amino acids. Germline V CDR1 and CDR2: SGHTS, YDEGEE. The CDR3 DNA reads as TGTGCCAGCAGCTTGTTTGGATACGAGGAATACGAGCAGTACTTC. Translated, it gives CASSLFGYEEYEQYF.